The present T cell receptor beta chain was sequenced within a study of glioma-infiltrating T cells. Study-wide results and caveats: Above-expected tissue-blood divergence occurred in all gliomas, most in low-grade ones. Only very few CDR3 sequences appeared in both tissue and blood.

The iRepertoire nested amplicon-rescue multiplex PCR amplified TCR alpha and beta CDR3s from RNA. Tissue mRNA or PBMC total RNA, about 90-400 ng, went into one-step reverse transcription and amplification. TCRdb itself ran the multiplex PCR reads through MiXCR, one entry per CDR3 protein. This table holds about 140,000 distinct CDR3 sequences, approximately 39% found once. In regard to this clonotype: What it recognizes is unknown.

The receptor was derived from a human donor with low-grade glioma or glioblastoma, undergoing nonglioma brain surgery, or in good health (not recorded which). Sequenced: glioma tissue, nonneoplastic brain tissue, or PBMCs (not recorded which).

The CDR3 DNA sequence: TGCGCCAGCAGCCCAAGGACTAGCGCGTCAGATACGCAGTATTTT. It is translated as CASSPRTSASDTQYF. The gene calls are TRBV4-3 and TRBJ2-3; 9 bases line up with TRBD2. The germline gives CDR1 LGHNA, CDR2 YSLEER. The length of the CDR3 is 15 residues. V dropped 4 bases and J dropped 4; count of bases not matched to a gene: 6.